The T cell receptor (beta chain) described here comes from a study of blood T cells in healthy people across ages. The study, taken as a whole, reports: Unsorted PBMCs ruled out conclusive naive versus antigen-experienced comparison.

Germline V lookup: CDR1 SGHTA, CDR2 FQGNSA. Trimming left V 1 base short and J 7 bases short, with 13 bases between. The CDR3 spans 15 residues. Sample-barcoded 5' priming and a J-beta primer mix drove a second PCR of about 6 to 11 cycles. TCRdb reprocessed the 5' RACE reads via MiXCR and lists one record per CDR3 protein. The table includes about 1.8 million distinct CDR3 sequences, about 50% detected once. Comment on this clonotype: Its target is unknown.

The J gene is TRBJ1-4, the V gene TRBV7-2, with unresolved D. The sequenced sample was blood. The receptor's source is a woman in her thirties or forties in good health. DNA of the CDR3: TGTGCCAGCAGCTTAGAAGGGTCTTCAAGTGAAAAACTGTTTTTT. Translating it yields CASSLEGSSSEKLFF.